The sequence of this T cell receptor beta chain was determined in a study of T cell changes during pregnancy in multiple sclerosis. V gave up 3 bases and J gave up 0 bases, with 11 bases separating them. Germline V gives CDR1 LGHNA, CDR2 YNFKEQ. This CDR3 is built from 16 residues. Measured with immunoSEQ multiplex PCR; TCRdb has only the in-frame clones, and not every one. Here the sample spans about 67,000 clones, approximately 91% being singletons. This sample comprised peripheral blood, obtained in the second trimester of pregnancy. This TCR was recovered from a female donor with multiple sclerosis, enrolled in a pregnancy study. V gene TRBV4-2 combines with J gene TRBJ1-4, with D hard to call. CDR3 residues: CASSQSSTSTNEKLFF. In DNA form, the CDR3 reads TGTGCCAGCAGCCAGAGCTCGACATCAACTAATGAAAAACTGTTTTTT.